This TCR beta chain was captured in a study of blood T cell repertoires in COVID-19. Study as a whole: The United States, Italy and Spain were the sources of the acute and convalescent COVID-19 samples. PBMCs, B-cell-depleted T cells, or T cells were the source of the cDNA or gDNA that made up the material.

The CDR3 extends over 14 amino acids. Per germline, CDR1 SGHAT and CDR2 FQDESV (reference sequence). Trimming shortened V by 4 bases and J by 6 bases, and 12 bases separated the two germline ends. As handled by the study authors: Reference gene primer amplification gave estimated nucleated cell counts. The repertoire was sequenced with immunoSEQ multiplex PCR; TCRdb's copy has only in-frame clones and lacks some. That table gives V, J and clone size, and the DNA gave D and trimming. This sample has about 81,000 clones, with just over 85% found just once. V and J are TRBV11-1 and TRBJ2-2, with a possible D match to TRBD2 (6 bases). The sequence came from a woman aged 80 or over with acute or convalescent COVID-19. Material for sequencing was peripheral blood. CDR3 amino acids: CASSSGLPPGELFF. CDR3 nucleotides: TGTGCCAGCAGCTCCGGACTACCCCCCGGGGAGCTGTTTTTT. The full variable domain, in which reference TRBV11-1 and TRBJ2-2 provide the parts outside the CDR3, is EAEVAQSPRYKITEKSQAVAFWCDPISGHATLYWYRQILGQGPELLVQFQDESVVDDSQLPKDRFSAERLKGVDSTLKIQPAELGDSAMYLCASSSGLPPGELFFGEGSRLTVL.